This T cell receptor beta chain was captured by sequencing in a study of blood T cells in healthy people across ages. Study-wide context: With template switching, about one barcoded beta molecule was captured per two T cells.

With a J-beta primer mix and a sample-barcoded 5' primer, a second PCR ran about 7 to 11 cycles. MiXCR, run by TCRdb on the 5' RACE reads, gives a single entry per CDR3 protein. The data contain approximately 1,100,000 distinct CDR3 sequences, more than 40% of them singletons. Deletions cut 4 bases from V and 9 bases from J, with 7 bases between. The CDR3 runs to 10 residues. CDR1 is SQVTM and CDR2 is ANQGSEA in the germline V gene. Donors each provided 8 to 10 milliliters of peripheral blood. With regard to this clonotype: A much larger clone differs by one base, so this may be a read error.

The chain employs TRBV29-1 and TRBJ2-1; unclear D gene. The receptor was isolated from a woman aged 60-70 years in good health. The sequencing input was blood. The CDR3 region has the DNA TGCAGCGTTGGAAGCAGTGAGCAGTTCTTC. Protein: CSVGSSEQFF.